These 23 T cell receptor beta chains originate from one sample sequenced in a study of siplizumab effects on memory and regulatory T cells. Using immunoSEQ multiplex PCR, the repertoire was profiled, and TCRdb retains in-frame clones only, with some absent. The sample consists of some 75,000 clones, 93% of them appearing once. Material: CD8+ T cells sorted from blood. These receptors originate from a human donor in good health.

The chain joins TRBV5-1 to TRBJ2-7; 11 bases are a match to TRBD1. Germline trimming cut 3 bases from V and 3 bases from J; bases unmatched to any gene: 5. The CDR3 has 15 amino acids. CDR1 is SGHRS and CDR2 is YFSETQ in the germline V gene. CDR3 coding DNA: TGCGCCAGCAGCTCGGAAGGGACAGGGGGCTACGAGCAGTACTTC. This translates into CASSSEGTGGYEQYF.

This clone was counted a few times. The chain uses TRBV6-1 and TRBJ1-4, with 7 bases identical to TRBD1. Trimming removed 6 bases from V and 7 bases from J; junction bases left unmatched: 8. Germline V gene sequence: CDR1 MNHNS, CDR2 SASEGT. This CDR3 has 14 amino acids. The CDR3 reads CASREGTDFEKLFF. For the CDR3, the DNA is TGTGCCAGCAGAGAGGGGACAGACTTTGAAAAACTGTTTTTT.

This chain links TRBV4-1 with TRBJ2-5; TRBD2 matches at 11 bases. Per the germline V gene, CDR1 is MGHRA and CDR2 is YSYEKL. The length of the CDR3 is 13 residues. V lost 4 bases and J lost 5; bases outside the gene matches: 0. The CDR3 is CASSRTSGETQYF. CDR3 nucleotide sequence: TGCGCCAGCAGCCGGACTAGCGGGGAGACCCAGTACTTC.

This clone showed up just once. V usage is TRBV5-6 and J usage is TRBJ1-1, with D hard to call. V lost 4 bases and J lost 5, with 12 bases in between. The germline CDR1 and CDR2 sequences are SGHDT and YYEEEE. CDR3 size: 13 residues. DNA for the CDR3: TGTGCCAGCAGCCCCCCCTCGTGGACTGAAGCTTTCTTT. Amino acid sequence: CASSPPSWTEAFF.

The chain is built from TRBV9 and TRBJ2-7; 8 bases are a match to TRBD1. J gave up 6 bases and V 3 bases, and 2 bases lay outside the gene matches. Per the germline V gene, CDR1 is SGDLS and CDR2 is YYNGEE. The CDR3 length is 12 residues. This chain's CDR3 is CASSGQGREQYF. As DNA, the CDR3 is TGTGCCAGCAGCGGACAGGGGCGCGAGCAGTACTTC. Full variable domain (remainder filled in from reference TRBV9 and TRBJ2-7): DSGVTQTPKHLITATGQRVTLRCSPRSGDLSVYWYQQSLDQGLQFLIQYYNGEERAKGNILERFSAQQFPDLHSELNLSSLELGDSALYFCASSGQGREQYFGPGTRLTVT.

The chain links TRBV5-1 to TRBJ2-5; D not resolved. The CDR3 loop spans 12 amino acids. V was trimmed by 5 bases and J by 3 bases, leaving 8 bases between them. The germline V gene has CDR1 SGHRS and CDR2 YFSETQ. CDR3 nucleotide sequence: TGCGCCAGCAGGGGAATTGAAGAGACCCAGTACTTC. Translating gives CASRGIEETQYF.

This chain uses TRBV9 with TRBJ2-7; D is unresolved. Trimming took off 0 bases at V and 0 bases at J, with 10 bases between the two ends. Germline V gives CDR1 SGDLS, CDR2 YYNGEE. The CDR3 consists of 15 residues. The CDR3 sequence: CASSVADTSSYEQYF. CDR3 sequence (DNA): TGTGCCAGCAGCGTAGCTGACACTTCCTCCTACGAGCAGTACTTC.

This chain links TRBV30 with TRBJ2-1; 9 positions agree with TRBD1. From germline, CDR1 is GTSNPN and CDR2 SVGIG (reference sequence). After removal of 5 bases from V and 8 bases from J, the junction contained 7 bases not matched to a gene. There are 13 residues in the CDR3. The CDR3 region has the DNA TGTGCCTGGGGGGACAGGGTAAGCGATGAGCAGTTCTTC. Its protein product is CAWGDRVSDEQFF.

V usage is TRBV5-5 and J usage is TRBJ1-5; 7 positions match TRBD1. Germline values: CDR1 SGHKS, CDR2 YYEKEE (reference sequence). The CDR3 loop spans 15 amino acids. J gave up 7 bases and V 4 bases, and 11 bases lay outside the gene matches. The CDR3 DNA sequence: TGTGCCAGCAGCAAGTCTGAAACAGGGGTCCAGCCCCAGCATTTT. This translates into CASSKSETGVQPQHF.

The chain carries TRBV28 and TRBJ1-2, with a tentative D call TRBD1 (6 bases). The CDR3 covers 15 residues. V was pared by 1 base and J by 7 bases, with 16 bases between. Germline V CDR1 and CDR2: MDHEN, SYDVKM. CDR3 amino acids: CASSLSPQGGSGYTF. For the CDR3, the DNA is TGTGCCAGCAGTTTATCCCCACAGGGAGGCTCTGGCTACACCTTC.

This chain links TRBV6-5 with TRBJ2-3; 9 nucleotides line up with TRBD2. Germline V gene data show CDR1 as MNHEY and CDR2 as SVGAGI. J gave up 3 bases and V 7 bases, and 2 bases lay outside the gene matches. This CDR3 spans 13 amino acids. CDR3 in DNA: TGTGCCAGCAAAGGACTAGCGACAGATACGCAGTATTTT. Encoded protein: CASKGLATDTQYF.

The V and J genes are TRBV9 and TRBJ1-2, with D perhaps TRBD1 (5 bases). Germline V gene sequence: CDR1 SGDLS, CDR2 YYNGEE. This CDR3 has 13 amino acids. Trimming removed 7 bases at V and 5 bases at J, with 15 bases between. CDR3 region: CASANGGLYGYTF. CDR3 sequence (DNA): TGTGCCAGCGCCAATGGGGGTCTATATGGCTACACCTTC.

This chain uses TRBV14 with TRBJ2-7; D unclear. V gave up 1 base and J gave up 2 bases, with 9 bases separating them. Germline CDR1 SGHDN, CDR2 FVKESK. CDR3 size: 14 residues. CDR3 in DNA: TGTGCCAGCAGCCAAGGTGGACGACCCTACGAGCAGTACTTC. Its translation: CASSQGGRPYEQYF.

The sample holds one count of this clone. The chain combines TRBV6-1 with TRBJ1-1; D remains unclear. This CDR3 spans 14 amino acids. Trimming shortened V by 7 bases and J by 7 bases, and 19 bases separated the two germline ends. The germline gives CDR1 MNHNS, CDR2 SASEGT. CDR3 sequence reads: CASNRPFGEVEAFF. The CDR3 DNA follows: TGTGCCAGCAACCGGCCCTTCGGGGAAGTTGAAGCTTTCTTT.

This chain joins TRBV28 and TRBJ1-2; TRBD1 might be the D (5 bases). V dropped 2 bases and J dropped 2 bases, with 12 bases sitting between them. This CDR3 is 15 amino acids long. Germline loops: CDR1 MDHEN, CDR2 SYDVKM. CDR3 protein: CASSLAGYDNYGYTF. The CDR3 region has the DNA TGTGCCAGCAGTTTAGCAGGGTACGACAACTATGGCTACACCTTC.

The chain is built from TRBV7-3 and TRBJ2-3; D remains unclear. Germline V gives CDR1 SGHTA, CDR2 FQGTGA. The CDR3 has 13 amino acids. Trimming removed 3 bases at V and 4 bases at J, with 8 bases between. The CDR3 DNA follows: TGTGCCAGCAGCTTCGGCGGAGCAGATACGCAGTATTTT. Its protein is CASSFGGADTQYF. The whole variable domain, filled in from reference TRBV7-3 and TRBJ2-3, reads GAGVSQTPSNKVTEKGKYVELRCDPISGHTALYWYRQSLGQGPEFLIYFQGTGAADDSGLPNDRFFAVRPEGSVSTLKIQRTERGDSAVYLCASSFGGADTQYFGPGTRLTVL.

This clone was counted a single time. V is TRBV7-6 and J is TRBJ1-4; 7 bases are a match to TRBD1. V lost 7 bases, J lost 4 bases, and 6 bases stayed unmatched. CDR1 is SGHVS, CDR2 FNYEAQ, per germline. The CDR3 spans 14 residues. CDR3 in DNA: TGTGCCAGCACCAGACAGGGCAGTAATGAAAAACTGTTTTTT. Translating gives CASTRQGSNEKLFF.

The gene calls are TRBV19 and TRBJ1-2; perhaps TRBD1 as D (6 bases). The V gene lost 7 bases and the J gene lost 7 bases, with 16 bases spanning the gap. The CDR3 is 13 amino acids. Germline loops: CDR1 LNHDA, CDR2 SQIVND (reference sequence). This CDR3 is CASTPGAGTGYTF. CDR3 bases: TGTGCCAGTACCCCGGGGGCAGGGACTGGCTACACCTTC.

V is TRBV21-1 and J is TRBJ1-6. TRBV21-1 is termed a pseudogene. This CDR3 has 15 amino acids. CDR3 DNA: TGTGCCAGCAGCACCCGGGGGGCCTATAATTCACCCCTCCACTTT. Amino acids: CASSTRGAYNSPLHF.

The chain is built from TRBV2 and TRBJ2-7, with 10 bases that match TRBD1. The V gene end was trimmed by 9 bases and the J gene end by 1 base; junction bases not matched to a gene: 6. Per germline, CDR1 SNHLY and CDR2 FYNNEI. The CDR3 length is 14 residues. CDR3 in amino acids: CASSRDRGSYEQYF. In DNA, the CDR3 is TGTGCCAGTTCACGGGACAGGGGTTCCTACGAGCAGTACTTC.

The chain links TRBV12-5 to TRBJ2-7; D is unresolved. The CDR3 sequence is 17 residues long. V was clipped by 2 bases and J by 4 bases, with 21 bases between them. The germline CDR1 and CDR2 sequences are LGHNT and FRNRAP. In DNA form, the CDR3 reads TGTGCTAGTGGTTTGCCCCTCGACCGACCAAGCATTTACGAGCAGTACTTC. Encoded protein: CASGLPLDRPSIYEQYF.

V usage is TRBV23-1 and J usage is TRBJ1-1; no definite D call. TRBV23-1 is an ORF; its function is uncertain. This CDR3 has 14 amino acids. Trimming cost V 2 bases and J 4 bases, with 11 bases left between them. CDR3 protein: CASSQSRRSTEAFF. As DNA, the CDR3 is TGCGCCAGCAGTCAAAGCCGGAGGTCCACTGAAGCTTTCTTT.

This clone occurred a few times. The CDR3 sequence: CASGTGETYEQYF. The CDR3 DNA is TGTGCCAGCGGGACAGGAGAGACCTACGAGCAGTACTTC. This rearrangement joins TRBV6-1 to TRBJ2-7; 8 positions agree with TRBD1. Germline V gene sequence: CDR1 MNHNS, CDR2 SASEGT. The CDR3 spans 13 residues. Trimming at V came to 8 bases and at J to 2 bases, leaving 5 bases not matched to a gene.